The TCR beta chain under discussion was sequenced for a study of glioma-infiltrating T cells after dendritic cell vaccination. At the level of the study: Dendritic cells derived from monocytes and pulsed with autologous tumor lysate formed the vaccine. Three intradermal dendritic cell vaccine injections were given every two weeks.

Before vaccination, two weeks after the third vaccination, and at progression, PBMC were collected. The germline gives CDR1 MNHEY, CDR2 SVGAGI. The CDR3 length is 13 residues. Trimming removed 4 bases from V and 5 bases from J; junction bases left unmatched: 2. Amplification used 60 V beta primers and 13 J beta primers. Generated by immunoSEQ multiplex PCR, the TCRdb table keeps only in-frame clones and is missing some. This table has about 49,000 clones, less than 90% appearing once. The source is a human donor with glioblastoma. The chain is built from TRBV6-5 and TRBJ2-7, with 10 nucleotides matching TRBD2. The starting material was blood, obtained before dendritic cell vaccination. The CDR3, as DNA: TGTGCCAGCAGTTCAGCGGGAGGGAACGAGCAGTACTTC. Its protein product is CASSSAGGNEQYF.